This T cell receptor (beta chain) was recovered during a study of CD8+ T cells in alopecia areata. For the study at large: Dosing spanned 6 to 18 months on tofacitinib, then 6 months off drug. Study outcomes and limitations: Tofacitinib did not eliminate many expanded lesional clones from scalp or blood. Significant decreases in scalp clonality and expanded CD8+ clones followed tofacitinib treatment.

The germline V gene has CDR1 LGHNA and CDR2 YSLEER. This CDR3 is built from 13 residues. The V gene lost 3 bases and the J gene lost 7 bases, with 12 bases spanning the gap. Stated treatment: oral pan-JAK inhibitor, 5-10 mg twice daily. Extracted from the samples, RNA was reverse transcribed into cDNA to serve as the sequencing template. Here immunoSEQ multiplex PCR was the method, and the copy in TCRdb shows in-frame clones only, minus some. There are some 190,000 clones in the sample; just over 65% occur only once, and around 1.2% lies in the top ten. A word on this clone: Its antigen is still unknown.

This chain joins TRBV4-3 and TRBJ1-1; D gene uncertain. Sequenced here: CD4+ T cells sorted from blood, sampled around week 44, from a patient treated with tofacitinib. This TCR was sampled from a human donor with alopecia areata. This CDR3 reads CASSHARHVEAFF. In nucleotides, the CDR3 is TGCGCCAGCAGCCATGCAAGACACGTTGAAGCTTTCTTT.